A single T cell receptor (beta chain) is shown here with its context. The antigen is not known. This entry is derived from a study of OX40 agonist ivuxolimab in advanced cancers. Overall study: Past anti-PD-1, anti-PD-L1 or anti-CTLA-4 therapy was accepted, and around 40% had received some. Whole-study results and caveats: Both blood CD4+ and CD8+ T cells showed clonal growth by week 6 at 0.1 to 3.0 mg/kg.

The CDR3 loop spans 13 amino acids. V gave up 4 bases and J gave up 4 bases; unmatched junction bases: 0. The germline V gene has CDR1 MNHEY and CDR2 SMNVEV (reference sequence). Repertoires were generated with immunoSEQ multiplex PCR, while TCRdb's copy carries only in-frame clones and drops some. The table lists around 82,000 clones, roughly 89% of them singletons. This clonotype was obtained from an adult with an advanced solid tumor such as melanoma, head and neck, liver or kidney cancer. The chain has TRBV27 and TRBJ1-5, with 8 positions matching TRBD1. This sample comprised CD4+ or CD8+ T cells sorted from blood, obtained in a trial of the OX40 agonist ivuxolimab. Here the CDR3 reads CASSWTGNQPQHF. The CDR3 bases are TGTGCCAGCAGTTGGACAGGGAATCAGCCCCAGCATTTT.